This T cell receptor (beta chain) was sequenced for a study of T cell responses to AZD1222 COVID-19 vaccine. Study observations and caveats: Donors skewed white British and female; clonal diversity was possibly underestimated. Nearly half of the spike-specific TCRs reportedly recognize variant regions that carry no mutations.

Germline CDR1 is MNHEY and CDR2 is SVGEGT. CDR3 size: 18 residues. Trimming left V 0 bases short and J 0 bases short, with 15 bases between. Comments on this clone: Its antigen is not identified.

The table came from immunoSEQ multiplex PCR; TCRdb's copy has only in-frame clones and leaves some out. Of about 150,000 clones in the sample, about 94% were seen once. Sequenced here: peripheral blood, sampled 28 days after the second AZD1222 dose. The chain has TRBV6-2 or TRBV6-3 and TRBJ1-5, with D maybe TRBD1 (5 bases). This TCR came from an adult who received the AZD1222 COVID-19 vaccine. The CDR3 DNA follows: TGTGCCAGCAGTTACTCCCGCAGGGTGGGCTATAGCAATCAGCCCCAGCATTTT. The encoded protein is CASSYSRRVGYSNQPQHF.